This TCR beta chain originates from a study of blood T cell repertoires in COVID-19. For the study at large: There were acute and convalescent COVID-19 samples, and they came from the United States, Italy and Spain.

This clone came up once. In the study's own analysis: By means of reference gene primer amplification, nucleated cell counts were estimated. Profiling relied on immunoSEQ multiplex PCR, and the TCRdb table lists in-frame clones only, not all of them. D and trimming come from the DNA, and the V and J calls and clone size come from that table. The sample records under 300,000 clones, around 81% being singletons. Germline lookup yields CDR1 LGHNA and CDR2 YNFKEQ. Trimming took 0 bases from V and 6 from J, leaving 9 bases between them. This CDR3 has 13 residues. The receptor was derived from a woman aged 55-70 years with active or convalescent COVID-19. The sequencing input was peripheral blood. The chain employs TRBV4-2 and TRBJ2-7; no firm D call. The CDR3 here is CASSQDFASEQYF. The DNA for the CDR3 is TGTGCCAGCAGCCAAGATTTTGCGTCCGAGCAGTACTTC.